Each of the 4 T cell receptor beta chains below was sequenced from the same sample in a study of CD8+ T cells in alopecia areata. The authors extracted RNA and reverse transcribed it into cDNA as the sequencing template. Here immunoSEQ multiplex PCR was the method, and the copy in TCRdb shows in-frame clones only, minus some. The sample includes about 76,000 clones, approximately 72% of them seen just once. The treatment: oral pan-JAK inhibitor, 5-10 mg twice daily. Sequences were derived from CD8+ T cells sorted from blood, sampled at week 24, from a patient treated with tofacitinib. The receptor source for this set is a human donor with alopecia areata.

This chain links TRBV7-7 with TRBJ2-1; D gene unclear. V shed 4 bases and J shed 10 bases, with 14 bases lying between them. CDR3 length equals 13 residues. Germline CDR1 reads SSHAT; CDR2 reads FNYEAQ (reference sequence). The CDR3 protein is CASSSKNEEEQFF. CDR3 bases: TGTGCCAGCAGCTCGAAGAACGAAGAGGAGCAGTTCTTC.

This clone appeared a single time. The chain has TRBV6-5 and TRBJ1-1; 8 bases fit TRBD1. CDR1 MNHEY and CDR2 SVGAGI come from the germline V gene. This CDR3 has 13 amino acids. The trim removed 6 bases at V and 4 bases at J, leaving 4 bases unmatched. The CDR3 DNA sequence: TGTGCCAGCAGAACAGGGGGTGGCACTGAAGCTTTCTTT. It yields the protein CASRTGGGTEAFF.

The V gene is TRBV30, the J gene TRBJ2-7; TRBD2 aligns across 7 bases. CDR1 is GTSNPN and CDR2 is SVGIG in the germline V gene (reference sequence). This CDR3 comprises 14 residues. V trimming: 1 base; J trimming: 3 bases; junction bases outside the gene matches: 6. CDR3 nucleotides: TGTGCCTGGAGTGCACCGGGACTAAACTACGAGCAGTACTTC. This codes for CAWSAPGLNYEQYF. Full variable domain (missing parts from reference TRBV30 and TRBJ2-7): SQTIHQWPATLVQPVGSPLSLECTVEGTSNPNLYWYRQAAGRGLQLLFYSVGIGQISSEVPQNLSASRPQDRQFILSSKKLLLSDSGFYLCAWSAPGLNYEQYFGPGTRLTVT.

This rearrangement joins TRBV6-4 to TRBJ2-3; 9 nucleotides match TRBD1. The germline V gene has CDR1 MRHNA and CDR2 SNTAGT. The trim removed 3 bases at V and 4 bases at J, leaving 5 bases unmatched. The CDR3 is made up of 15 amino acids. CDR3 bases: TGTGCCAGCAGTGAATTCGGGACAGGGCCAGATACGCAGTATTTT. It codes for CASSEFGTGPDTQYF.